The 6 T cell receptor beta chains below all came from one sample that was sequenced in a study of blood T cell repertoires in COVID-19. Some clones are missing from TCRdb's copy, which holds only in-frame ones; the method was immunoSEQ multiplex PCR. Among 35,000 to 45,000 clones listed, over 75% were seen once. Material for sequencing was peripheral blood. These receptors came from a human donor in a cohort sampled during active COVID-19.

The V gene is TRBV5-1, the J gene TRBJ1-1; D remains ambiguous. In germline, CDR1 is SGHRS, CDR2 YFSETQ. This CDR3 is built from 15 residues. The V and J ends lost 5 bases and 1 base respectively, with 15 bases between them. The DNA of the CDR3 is TGCGCCAGCAGACCCGGGAGTCGGCCGAACACTGAAGCTTTCTTT. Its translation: CASRPGSRPNTEAFF.

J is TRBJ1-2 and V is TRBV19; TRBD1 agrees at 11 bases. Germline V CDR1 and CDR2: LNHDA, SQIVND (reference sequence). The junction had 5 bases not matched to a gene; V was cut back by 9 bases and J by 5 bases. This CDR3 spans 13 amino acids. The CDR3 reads CASAGTGGYGYTF. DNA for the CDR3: TGTGCCAGCGCCGGGACAGGGGGGTATGGCTACACCTTC.

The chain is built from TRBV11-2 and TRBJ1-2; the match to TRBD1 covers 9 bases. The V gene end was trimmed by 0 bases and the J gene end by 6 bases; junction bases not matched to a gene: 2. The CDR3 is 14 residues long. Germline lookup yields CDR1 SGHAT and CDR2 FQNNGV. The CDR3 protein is CASSLDWTGDGYTF. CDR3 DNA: TGTGCCAGCAGCTTAGATTGGACAGGGGATGGCTACACCTTC.

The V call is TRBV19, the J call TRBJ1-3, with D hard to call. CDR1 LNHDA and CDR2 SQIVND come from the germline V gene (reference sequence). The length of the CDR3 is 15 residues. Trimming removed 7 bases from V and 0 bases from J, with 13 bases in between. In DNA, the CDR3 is TGTGCCAGTAATCTGTCGGGATACTCTGGAAACACCATATATTTT. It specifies CASNLSGYSGNTIYF.

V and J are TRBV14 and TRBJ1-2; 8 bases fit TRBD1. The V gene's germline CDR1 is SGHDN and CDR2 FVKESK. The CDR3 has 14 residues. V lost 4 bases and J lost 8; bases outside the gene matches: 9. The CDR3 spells CASSPRTGLEGYTF. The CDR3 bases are TGTGCCAGCAGCCCTAGGACAGGGCTTGAAGGCTACACCTTC.

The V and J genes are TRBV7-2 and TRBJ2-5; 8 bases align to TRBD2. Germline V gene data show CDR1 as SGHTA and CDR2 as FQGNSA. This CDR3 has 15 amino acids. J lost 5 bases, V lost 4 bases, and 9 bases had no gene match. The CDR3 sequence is CASSSLSGAWETQYF. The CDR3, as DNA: TGTGCCAGCAGCTCACTTAGCGGGGCGTGGGAGACCCAGTACTTC.